This paragraph covers one T cell receptor (beta chain) sequence. V trimming: 3 bases; J trimming: 5 bases; junction bases outside the gene matches: 6. The germline V gene encodes CDR1 LGHDT and CDR2 YNNKEL (reference sequence). The CDR3 extends over 15 amino acids. Repertoires were generated with immunoSEQ multiplex PCR, while TCRdb's copy carries only in-frame clones and drops some. This sample carries some 130,000 clones, roughly 88% of them seen once, and the ten largest clones take 3% to 4%. This entry is derived from a study of control samples from healthy donors and cancer patients. The sequencing input was blood. V usage is TRBV3-1 (or the pseudogene TRBV3-2) and J usage is TRBJ1-5; 8 nucleotides agree with TRBD1. This sequence originates from a man aged 35-49 years in good health. The CDR3 region has the DNA TGTGCCAGCAGCCATCCACAGGGGGACCATCAGCCCCAGCATTTT. Its translation: CASSHPQGDHQPQHF.